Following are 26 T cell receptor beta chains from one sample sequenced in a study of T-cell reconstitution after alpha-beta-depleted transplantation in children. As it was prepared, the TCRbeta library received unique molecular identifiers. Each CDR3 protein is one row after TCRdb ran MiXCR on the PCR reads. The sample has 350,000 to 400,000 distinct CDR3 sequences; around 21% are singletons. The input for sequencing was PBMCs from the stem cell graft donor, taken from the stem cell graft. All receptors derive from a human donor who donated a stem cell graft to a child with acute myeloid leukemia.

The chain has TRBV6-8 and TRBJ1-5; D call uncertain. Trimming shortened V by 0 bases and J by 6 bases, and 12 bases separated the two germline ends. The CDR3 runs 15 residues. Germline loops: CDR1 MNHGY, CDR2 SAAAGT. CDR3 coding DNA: TGTGCCAGCAGTTACTCGATTCGGGGATTTCAGCCCCAGCATTTT. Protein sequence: CASSYSIRGFQPQHF.

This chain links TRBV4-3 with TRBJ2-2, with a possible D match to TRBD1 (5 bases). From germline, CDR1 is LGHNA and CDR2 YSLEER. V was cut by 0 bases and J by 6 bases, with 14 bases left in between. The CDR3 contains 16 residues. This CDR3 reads CASSQDRPVGAGELFF. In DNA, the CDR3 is TGCGCCAGCAGCCAAGATCGGCCAGTAGGGGCCGGGGAGCTGTTTTTT.

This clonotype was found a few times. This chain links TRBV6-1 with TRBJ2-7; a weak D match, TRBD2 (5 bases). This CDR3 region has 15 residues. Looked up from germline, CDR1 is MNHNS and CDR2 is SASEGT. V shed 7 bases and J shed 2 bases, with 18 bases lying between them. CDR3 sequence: CASKLVRSSPYEQYF. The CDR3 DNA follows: TGTGCCAGCAAACTAGTAAGGAGTTCCCCCTACGAGCAGTACTTC.

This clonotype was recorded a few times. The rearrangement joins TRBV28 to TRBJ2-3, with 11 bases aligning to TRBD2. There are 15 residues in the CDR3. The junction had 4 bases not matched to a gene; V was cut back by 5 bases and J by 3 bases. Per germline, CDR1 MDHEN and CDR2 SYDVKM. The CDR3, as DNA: TGTGCCAGCAGTACGGGACTAGCGGCGACAGATACGCAGTATTTT. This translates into CASSTGLAATDTQYF.

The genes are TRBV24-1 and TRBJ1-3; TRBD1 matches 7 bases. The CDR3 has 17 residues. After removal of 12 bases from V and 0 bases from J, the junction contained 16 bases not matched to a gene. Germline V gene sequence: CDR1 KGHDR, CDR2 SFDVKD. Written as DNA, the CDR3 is TGTGCCTCTCGACAGGGTTTTCCTCTAAGCTCTGGAAACACCATATATTTT. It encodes CASRQGFPLSSGNTIYF.

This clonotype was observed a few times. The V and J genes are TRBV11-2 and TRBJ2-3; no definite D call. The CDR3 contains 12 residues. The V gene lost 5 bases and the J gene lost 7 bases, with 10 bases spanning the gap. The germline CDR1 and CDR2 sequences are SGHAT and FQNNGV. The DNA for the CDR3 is TGTGCCAGCAGCGACAATCTTAATACGCAGTATTTT. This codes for CASSDNLNTQYF.

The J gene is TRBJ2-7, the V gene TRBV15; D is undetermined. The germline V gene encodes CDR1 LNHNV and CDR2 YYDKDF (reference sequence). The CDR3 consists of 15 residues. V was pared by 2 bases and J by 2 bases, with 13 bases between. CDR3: CATSRSSQTAYEQYF. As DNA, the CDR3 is TGTGCCACCAGCAGATCCTCACAGACCGCCTACGAGCAGTACTTC.

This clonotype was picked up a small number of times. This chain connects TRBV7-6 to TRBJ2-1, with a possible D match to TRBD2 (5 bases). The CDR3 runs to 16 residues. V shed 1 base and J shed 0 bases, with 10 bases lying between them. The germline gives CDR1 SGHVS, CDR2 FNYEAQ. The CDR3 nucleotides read TGTGCCAGCAGCTTAGGGGTAGGGAGCTCCTACAATGAGCAGTTCTTC. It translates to CASSLGVGSSYNEQFF.

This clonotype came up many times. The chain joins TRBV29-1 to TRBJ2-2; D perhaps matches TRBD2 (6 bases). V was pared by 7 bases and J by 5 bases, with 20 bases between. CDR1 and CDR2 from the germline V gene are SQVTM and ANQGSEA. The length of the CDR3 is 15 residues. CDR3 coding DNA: TGCAGCGCATCGCTTCGCGGGATTGGGACCGGGGAGCTGTTTTTT. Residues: CSASLRGIGTGELFF.

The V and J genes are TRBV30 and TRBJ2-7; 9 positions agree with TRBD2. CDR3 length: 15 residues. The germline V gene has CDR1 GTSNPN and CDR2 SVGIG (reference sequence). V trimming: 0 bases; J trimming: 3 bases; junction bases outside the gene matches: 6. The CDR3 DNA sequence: TGTGCCTGGAGTGTAGCGGCTAGCGGGATCTACGAGCAGTACTTC. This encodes CAWSVAASGIYEQYF.

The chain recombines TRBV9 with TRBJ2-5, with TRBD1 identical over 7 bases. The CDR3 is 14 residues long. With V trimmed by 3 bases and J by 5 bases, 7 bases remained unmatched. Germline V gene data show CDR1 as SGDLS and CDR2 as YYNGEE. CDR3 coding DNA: TGTGCCAGCAGCGACACAGGGGTTGGGGAGACCCAGTACTTC. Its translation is CASSDTGVGETQYF. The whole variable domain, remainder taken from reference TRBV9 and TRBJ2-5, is DSGVTQTPKHLITATGQRVTLRCSPRSGDLSVYWYQQSLDQGLQFLIQYYNGEERAKGNILERFSAQQFPDLHSELNLSSLELGDSALYFCASSDTGVGETQYFGPGTRLLVL.

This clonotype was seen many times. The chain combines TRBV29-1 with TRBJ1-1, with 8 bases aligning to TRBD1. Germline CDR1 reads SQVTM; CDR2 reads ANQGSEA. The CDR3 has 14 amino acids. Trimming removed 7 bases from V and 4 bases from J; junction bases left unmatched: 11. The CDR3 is CSDKGTGWGTEAFF. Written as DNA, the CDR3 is TGCAGCGATAAAGGGACAGGATGGGGCACTGAAGCTTTCTTT. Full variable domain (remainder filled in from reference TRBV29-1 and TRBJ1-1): SAVISQKPSRDICQRGTSLTIQCQVDSQVTMMFWYRQQPGQSLTLIATANQGSEATYESGFVIDKFPISRPNLTFSTLTVSNMSPEDSSIYLCSDKGTGWGTEAFFGQGTRLTVV.

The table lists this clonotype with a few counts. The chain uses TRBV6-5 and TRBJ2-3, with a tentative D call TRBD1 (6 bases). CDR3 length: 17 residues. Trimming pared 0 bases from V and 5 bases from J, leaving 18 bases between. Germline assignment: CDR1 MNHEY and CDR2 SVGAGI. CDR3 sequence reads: CASSYSMQGISQDTQYF. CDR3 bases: TGTGCCAGCAGTTACTCGATGCAGGGGATATCACAAGATACGCAGTATTTT.

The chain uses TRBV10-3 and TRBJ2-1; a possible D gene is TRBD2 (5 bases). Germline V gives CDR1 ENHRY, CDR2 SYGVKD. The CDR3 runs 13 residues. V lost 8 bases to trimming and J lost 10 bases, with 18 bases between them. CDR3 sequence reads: CAISPRERGEQFF. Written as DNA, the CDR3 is TGTGCCATCTCCCCTAGGGAGCGAGGAGAGCAGTTCTTC.

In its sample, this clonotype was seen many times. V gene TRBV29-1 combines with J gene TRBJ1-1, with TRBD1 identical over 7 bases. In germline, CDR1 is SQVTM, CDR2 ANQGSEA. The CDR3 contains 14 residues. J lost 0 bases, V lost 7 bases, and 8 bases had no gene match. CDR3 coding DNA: TGCAGCGAAACGACAGGGTTGCTGAACACTGAAGCTTTCTTT. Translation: CSETTGLLNTEAFF.

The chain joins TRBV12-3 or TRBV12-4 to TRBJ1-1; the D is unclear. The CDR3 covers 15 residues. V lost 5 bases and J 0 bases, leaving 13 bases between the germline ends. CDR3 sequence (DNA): TGTGCCAGCAGTCCCTTTCTTAGGCTGAACACTGAAGCTTTCTTT. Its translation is CASSPFLRLNTEAFF.

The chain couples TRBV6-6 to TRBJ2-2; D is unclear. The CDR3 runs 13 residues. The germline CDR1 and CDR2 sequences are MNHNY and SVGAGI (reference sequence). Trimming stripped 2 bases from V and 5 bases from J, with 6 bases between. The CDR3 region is CASSYGVTGELFF. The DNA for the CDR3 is TGTGCCAGCAGTTACGGTGTAACCGGGGAGCTGTTTTTT.

The CDR3 DNA sequence: TGCGCCAGCAGCCAAGGAGTGGCCGCCGCCTACGAGCAGTACTTC. Translated, it gives CASSQGVAAAYEQYF. This rearrangement joins TRBV4-1 to TRBJ2-7, with D unclear. The CDR3 extends over 15 amino acids. V was pared by 1 base and J by 2 bases, with 12 bases between. The germline V gene has CDR1 MGHRA and CDR2 YSYEKL.

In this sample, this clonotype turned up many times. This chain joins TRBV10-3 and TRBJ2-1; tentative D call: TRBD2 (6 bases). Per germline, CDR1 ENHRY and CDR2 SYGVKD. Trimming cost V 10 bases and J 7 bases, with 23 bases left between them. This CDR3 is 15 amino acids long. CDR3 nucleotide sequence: TGTGCCACCAGAGACGCGGGACCCCGAGCAAATGAGCAGTTCTTC. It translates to CATRDAGPRANEQFF.

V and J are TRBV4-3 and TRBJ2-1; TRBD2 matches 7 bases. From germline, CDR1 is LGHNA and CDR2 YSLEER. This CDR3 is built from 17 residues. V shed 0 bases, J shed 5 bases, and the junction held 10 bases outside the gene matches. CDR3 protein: CASSQDLAGLVHNEQFF. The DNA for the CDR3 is TGCGCCAGCAGCCAAGATTTGGCCGGACTAGTGCACAATGAGCAGTTCTTC.

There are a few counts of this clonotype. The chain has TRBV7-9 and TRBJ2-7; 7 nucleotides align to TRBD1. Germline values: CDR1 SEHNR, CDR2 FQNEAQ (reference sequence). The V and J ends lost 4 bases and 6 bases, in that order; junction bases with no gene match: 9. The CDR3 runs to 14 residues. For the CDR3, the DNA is TGTGCCAGCAGCTCAAGGGACAGCGTCATCGAGCAGTACTTC. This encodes CASSSRDSVIEQYF.

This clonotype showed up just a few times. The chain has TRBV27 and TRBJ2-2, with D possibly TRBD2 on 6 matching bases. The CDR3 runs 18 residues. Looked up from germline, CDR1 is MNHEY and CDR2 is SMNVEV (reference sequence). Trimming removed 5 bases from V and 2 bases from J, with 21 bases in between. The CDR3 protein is CASSAYEYGGINTGELFF. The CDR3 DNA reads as TGTGCCAGCAGTGCTTACGAATACGGCGGGATAAACACCGGGGAGCTGTTTTTT.

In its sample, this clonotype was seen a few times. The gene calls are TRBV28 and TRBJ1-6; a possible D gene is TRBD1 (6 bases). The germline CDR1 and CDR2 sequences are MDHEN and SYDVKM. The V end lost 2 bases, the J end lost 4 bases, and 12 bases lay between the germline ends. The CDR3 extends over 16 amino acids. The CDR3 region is CASSLRPGHYNSPLHF. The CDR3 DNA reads TGTGCCAGCAGTTTACGTCCGGGACATTATAATTCACCCCTCCACTTT. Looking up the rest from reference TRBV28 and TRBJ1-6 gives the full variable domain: DVKVTQSSRYLVKRTGEKVFLECVQDMDHENMFWYRQDPGLGLRLIYFSYDVKMKEKGDIPEGYSVSREKKERFSLILESASTNQTSMYLCASSLRPGHYNSPLHFGNGTRLTVT.

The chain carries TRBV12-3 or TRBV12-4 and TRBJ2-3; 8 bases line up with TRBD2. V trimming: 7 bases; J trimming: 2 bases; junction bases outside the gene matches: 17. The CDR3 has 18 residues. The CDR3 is CASTRYRLSGSLTDTQYF. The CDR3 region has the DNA TGTGCCAGCACCCGGTACAGGCTGAGCGGGAGTCTCACAGATACGCAGTATTTT.

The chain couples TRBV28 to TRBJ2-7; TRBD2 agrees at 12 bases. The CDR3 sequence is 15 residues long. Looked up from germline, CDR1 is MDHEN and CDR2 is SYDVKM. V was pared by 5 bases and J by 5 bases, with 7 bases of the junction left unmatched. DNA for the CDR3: TGTGCCAGCAGTGCCCCGACTAGCGGGAGTAACGAGCAGTACTTC. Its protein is CASSAPTSGSNEQYF.

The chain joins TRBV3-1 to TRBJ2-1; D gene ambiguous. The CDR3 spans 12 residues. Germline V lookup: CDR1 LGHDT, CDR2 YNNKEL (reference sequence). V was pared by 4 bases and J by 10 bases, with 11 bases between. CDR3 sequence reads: CASSPLIGEQFF. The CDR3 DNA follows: TGTGCCAGCAGCCCCTTAATTGGGGAGCAGTTCTTC.